The 27 T cell receptor beta chains below were found in one sample sequenced in a study of T-cell memory formation after mild COVID-19. TCRdb independently ran MiXCR on the 5' RACE reads; one entry per CDR3 protein. The sample shows roughly 100,000 distinct CDR3 sequences, roughly 16% of them seen only once. Sequencing was done on a sample of PBMCs or a T cell subset sorted from them (not recorded which). These receptors were collected from a man aged 18 to 30 who had mild COVID-19 (a few samples of this study predate the infection). Cell type and time point are not known.

This clonotype appeared a few times. V gene TRBV4-2 combines with J gene TRBJ2-3; 10 bases are shared with TRBD1. The CDR3 is 16 residues long. The V segment lost 4 bases and the J segment 2 bases; nucleotides outside the gene matches: 6. Germline loops: CDR1 LGHNA, CDR2 YNFKEQ. CDR3 region: CASSPRTGGLTDTQYF. Written as DNA, the CDR3 is TGTGCCAGCAGCCCCCGGACAGGGGGTCTCACAGATACGCAGTATTTT.

This clonotype has only a few counts. The V call is TRBV4-1, the J call TRBJ2-5; D gene uncertain. V gave up 2 bases and J gave up 9 bases, with 13 bases separating them. Germline-derived CDR1 and CDR2 are MGHRA and YSYEKL. This CDR3 spans 13 amino acids. The CDR3 spells CASSQPNSRAQYF. The DNA of the CDR3 is TGCGCCAGCAGCCAACCTAATAGTCGGGCCCAGTACTTC.

This clonotype was seen only a few times. The V gene is TRBV7-8, the J gene TRBJ2-2; 11 nucleotides line up with TRBD2. This CDR3 spans 16 amino acids. CDR1 is SGHVS, CDR2 FQNEAQ, per germline. V trimming: 5 bases; J trimming: 7 bases; junction bases outside the gene matches: 9. This CDR3 is CASSPVVAGGRGELFF. CDR3 nucleotide sequence: TGTGCCAGCAGCCCCGTGGTAGCGGGGGGGCGCGGGGAGCTGTTTTTT.

The V gene is TRBV10-3, the J gene TRBJ2-5, with 9 bases aligning to TRBD1. V lost 0 bases to trimming and J lost 4 bases; unmatched junction nucleotides: 6. Germline V gene sequence: CDR1 ENHRY, CDR2 SYGVKD. The CDR3 length is 16 residues. The CDR3 DNA sequence: TGTGCCATCAGTGAGTCGACAGGGGGTTTGGGAGAGACCCAGTACTTC. Translating it yields CAISESTGGLGETQYF.

V usage is TRBV4-3 and J usage is TRBJ2-3, with D perhaps matching TRBD2 (6 bases). This CDR3 is built from 19 residues. Germline lookup yields CDR1 LGHNA and CDR2 YSLEER. V gave up 4 bases and J gave up 2 bases, with 25 bases separating them. CDR3 DNA sequence: TGCGCCAGCAGCCTTTGGCCGAAGGTTGGCGGGGAGACCACAGATACGCAGTATTTT. Encoded protein: CASSLWPKVGGETTDTQYF.

The genes are TRBV19 and TRBJ1-5; D gene ambiguous. The V and J ends lost 3 bases and 0 bases respectively, with 0 bases between them. The germline V gene encodes CDR1 LNHDA and CDR2 SQIVND (reference sequence). There are 12 residues in the CDR3. CDR3 sequence reads: CASSISNQPQHF. The DNA of the CDR3 is TGTGCCAGTAGTATTAGCAATCAGCCCCAGCATTTT.

V and J are TRBV7-9 and TRBJ1-2, with 7 bases lining up with TRBD1. This CDR3 region has 12 residues. Trimming at V came to 11 bases and at J to 7 bases, leaving 10 bases not matched to a gene. Germline values: CDR1 SEHNR, CDR2 FQNEAQ (reference sequence). The CDR3 protein is CAGIGGAGGYTF. The CDR3 region has the DNA TGTGCCGGAATAGGGGGCGCGGGTGGCTACACCTTC.

The chain combines TRBV27 with TRBJ1-1; no clear D gene. The CDR3 is made up of 13 amino acids. Per germline, CDR1 MNHEY and CDR2 SMNVEV (reference sequence). Trimming removed 2 bases at V and 5 bases at J, with 9 bases between. CDR3 bases: TGTGCCAGCAGTTTAACCCTTGGAACTGAAGCTTTCTTT. Its protein product is CASSLTLGTEAFF.

The chain uses TRBV19 and TRBJ1-1, with D uncertain. CDR1 LNHDA and CDR2 SQIVND come from the germline V gene (reference sequence). Trimming left V 5 bases short and J 4 bases short, with 14 bases between. The CDR3 has 14 residues. The CDR3 DNA is TGTGCCAGTAGTCCCGGACTCACGGGCACTGAAGCTTTCTTT. Translating it yields CASSPGLTGTEAFF.

The chain has TRBV2 and TRBJ2-7; D ambiguous. Trimming cost V 6 bases and J 0 bases, with 9 bases left between them. CDR3 length: 13 amino acids. From germline, CDR1 is SNHLY and CDR2 FYNNEI. The DNA of the CDR3 is TGTGCCAGCAGCCACTTCCCCTCCTACGAGCAGTACTTC. This translates into CASSHFPSYEQYF.

This clonotype was recorded a few times. The J gene is TRBJ1-1, the V gene TRBV6-5; maybe TRBD1 (6 bases). The V gene lost 6 bases and the J gene lost 3 bases, with 20 bases spanning the gap. This CDR3 comprises 16 residues. Germline assignment: CDR1 MNHEY and CDR2 SVGAGI. The chain's CDR3 is CASRYRELPADTEAFF. CDR3 bases: TGTGCCAGCAGGTACAGGGAACTCCCGGCGGACACTGAAGCTTTCTTT.

The chain uses TRBV13 and TRBJ1-1; D might be TRBD1 (6 bases). V lost 5 bases, J lost 3 bases, and 13 bases lay in between. Per germline, CDR1 PRHDT and CDR2 FYEKMQ (reference sequence). The CDR3 consists of 14 residues. In nucleotides, the CDR3 is TGTGCCAGCAGCCCACCGGGGGGCCACACTGAAGCTTTCTTT. This sequence encodes CASSPPGGHTEAFF.

In its sample, this clonotype was seen many times. This chain connects TRBV7-6 to TRBJ2-2; D possibly corresponds to TRBD1 (5 bases). Germline values: CDR1 SGHVS, CDR2 FNYEAQ. V dropped 0 bases and J dropped 4 bases, with 9 bases sitting between them. This CDR3 spans 15 amino acids. For the CDR3, the DNA is TGTGCCAGCAGCTTAGCGGGGCAGGGCACCGGGGAGCTGTTTTTT. It codes for CASSLAGQGTGELFF.

The table lists this clonotype with many counts. V is TRBV11-2 and J is TRBJ2-5; D assignment may be TRBD1 or TRBD2 (5 bases each). The CDR3 consists of 17 residues. The V gene's germline CDR1 is SGHAT and CDR2 FQNNGV. Between the trimmed V and J ends, which lost 3 bases and 3 bases, there was a span of 20 bases. The DNA of the CDR3 is TGTGCCAGCAGCTTGGGGCAGGTGGAGGTCGGGGAAGAGACCCAGTACTTC. Protein: CASSLGQVEVGEETQYF.

The V call is TRBV7-2, the J call TRBJ1-6, with 8 bases fitting TRBD1. The trim removed 7 bases at V and 8 bases at J, leaving 4 bases unmatched. This CDR3 comprises 13 residues. Germline CDR1 and CDR2: SGHTA and FQGNSA. The CDR3 DNA reads TGTGCCAGCACGACAGGGGTATATTCACCCCTCCACTTT. This codes for CASTTGVYSPLHF. The whole variable domain, remainder taken from reference TRBV7-2 and TRBJ1-6, is GAGVSQSPSNKVTEKGKDVELRCDPISGHTALYWYRQSLGQGLEFLIYFQGNSAPDKSGLPSDRFSAERTGGSVSTLTIQRTQQEDSAVYLCASTTGVYSPLHFGNGTRLTVT.

The chain has TRBV18 and TRBJ2-2; TRBD1 might be the D (6 bases). The CDR3 consists of 20 residues. Trimming cost V 6 bases and J 0 bases, with 26 bases left between them. CDR1 is KGHSH and CDR2 is LQKENI in the germline V gene. CDR3 in amino acids: CASSKPPGQRKFSNTGELFF. The CDR3 DNA reads TGTGCCAGCTCGAAACCTCCGGGACAACGTAAATTTTCGAACACCGGGGAGCTGTTTTTT.

J is TRBJ1-6 and V is TRBV10-3, with D hard to call. The CDR3 is 13 amino acids. V was pared by 6 bases and J by 6 bases, with 9 bases between. CDR1 is ENHRY, CDR2 SYGVKD, per germline. CDR3: CAIRGWGNSPLHF. The CDR3 DNA reads TGTGCCATCAGAGGTTGGGGTAATTCACCCCTCCACTTT.

This clonotype was detected a few times. CDR3 loop: CASGLTGGAIFNEQFF. The CDR3 coding sequence is TGTGCTAGTGGTTTGACCGGGGGGGCGATCTTCAATGAGCAGTTCTTC. This rearrangement joins TRBV12-5 to TRBJ2-1, with 8 bases that match TRBD2. Germline V CDR1 and CDR2: LGHNT, FRNRAP. This CDR3 is built from 16 residues. V trimming: 2 bases; J trimming: 6 bases; junction bases outside the gene matches: 9.

This clonotype has more than one count but fewer than ten. V and J are TRBV29-1 and TRBJ2-3; D not resolved. This CDR3 is 15 amino acids long. With 3 bases removed from V and 5 bases from J, the gap between germline ends came to 18 bases. Germline lookup yields CDR1 SQVTM and CDR2 ANQGSEA. Written as DNA, the CDR3 is TGCAGCGTTGATTCCCCCCACTCTTTGATAGATACGCAGTATTTT. Encoded protein: CSVDSPHSLIDTQYF.

This clonotype has a handful of counts. The chain uses TRBV29-1 and TRBJ2-3, with TRBD1 matching 10 bases. This CDR3 has 14 amino acids. Germline V gene data show CDR1 as SQVTM and CDR2 as ANQGSEA. V gave up 5 bases and J gave up 4 bases; unmatched junction bases: 6. The chain's CDR3 is CSVRPGQGSDTQYF. Written as DNA, the CDR3 is TGCAGCGTTCGACCGGGACAGGGGTCAGATACGCAGTATTTT.

This clonotype was seen a few times. The chain carries TRBV27 and TRBJ1-1; the match to TRBD1 covers 7 bases. Germline CDR1 is MNHEY and CDR2 is SMNVEV (reference sequence). After removal of 5 bases from V and 3 bases from J, the junction contained 18 bases not matched to a gene. CDR3 length: 18 residues. The CDR3 protein is CASSPSTGRILEYTEAFF. The DNA of the CDR3 is TGTGCCAGCAGTCCATCGACAGGGAGGATTTTAGAGTACACTGAAGCTTTCTTT.

This sequence joins TRBV5-1 and TRBJ1-1; no clear D gene. Germline CDR1 SGHRS, CDR2 YFSETQ. Trimming shortened V by 2 bases and J by 3 bases, and 11 bases separated the two germline ends. The length of the CDR3 is 14 residues. This CDR3 reads CASSFGLTDTEAFF. The CDR3 DNA follows: TGCGCCAGCAGCTTCGGGTTAACGGACACTGAAGCTTTCTTT.

The table lists this clonotype with a few counts. CDR3 loop: CATSSLGRGVDNEQFF. The CDR3 DNA reads as TGTGCCACCAGCAGTCTGGGACGGGGGGTTGACAATGAGCAGTTCTTC. This chain joins TRBV15 and TRBJ2-1; 7 bases map to TRBD2. This CDR3 spans 16 amino acids. V shed 3 bases, J shed 5 bases, and the junction held 10 bases outside the gene matches. Germline CDR1 reads LNHNV; CDR2 reads YYDKDF (reference sequence).

This clonotype was found a few times. V usage is TRBV6-7 and J usage is TRBJ2-7; tentative D call: TRBD1 (6 bases). TRBV6-7 is placed among ORFs of uncertain function. Trimming removed 8 bases at V and 5 bases at J, with 22 bases between. The CDR3 spans 15 residues. The CDR3 spells CASEGEGAYYDEQYF. CDR3 in DNA: TGTGCCAGCGAGGGGGAAGGGGCCTACTACGACGAGCAGTACTTC.

This clonotype was picked up one time. The rearrangement uses TRBV7-6 and TRBJ2-2; weak D call: TRBD1 (6 bases). This CDR3 spans 17 amino acids. CDR1 is SGHVS, CDR2 FNYEAQ, per germline. V was clipped by 2 bases and J by 0 bases, with 13 bases between them. The CDR3 sequence is CASSLSIQGTNTGELFF. Here the CDR3 DNA reads TGTGCCAGCAGCTTAAGTATTCAGGGGACGAACACCGGGGAGCTGTTTTTT.

This clonotype has ten or more counts. The rearrangement links TRBV6-1 to TRBJ2-5; 12 bases fit TRBD2. Germline CDR1 is MNHNS and CDR2 is SASEGT. After removal of 6 bases from V and 4 bases from J, the junction contained 6 bases not matched to a gene. This CDR3 contains 15 residues. The CDR3 DNA sequence: TGTGCCAGCAGCGAACTAGCGGGGGGATCAGAGACCCAGTACTTC. Amino acid sequence: CASSELAGGSETQYF.

The genes are TRBV10-3 and TRBJ2-7; TRBD1 matches at 7 bases. Germline trimming cut 0 bases from V and 2 bases from J; bases unmatched to any gene: 10. Germline loops: CDR1 ENHRY, CDR2 SYGVKD. This CDR3 is 17 amino acids long. The chain's CDR3 is CAISESKYGQGAYEQYF. The CDR3 DNA sequence: TGTGCCATCAGTGAGTCTAAATACGGGCAGGGGGCCTACGAGCAGTACTTC.